This TCR beta chain appears in the sequencing data of a study of T cell responses to AZD1222 COVID-19 vaccine. Whole-study context: Whether given at about 4 or about 12 weeks, second doses were pooled.

This clone was seen more than once but under ten times. The antigen is undetermined. The table came from immunoSEQ multiplex PCR; TCRdb's copy has only in-frame clones and leaves some out. The table shows approximately 190,000 clones, with approximately 90% occurring only once. Study-wide results and caveats: Sampling that yielded the repertoires occurred only after the peak T cell response. White British ancestry dominated among donors, who included more females, and clonal diversity was possibly underestimated.

V was trimmed by 4 bases and J by 5 bases, leaving 12 bases between them. The germline gives CDR1 SGDLS, CDR2 YYNGEE. The CDR3 totals 13 residues. The chain couples TRBV9 to TRBJ1-1; D possibly corresponds to TRBD1 (5 bases). Sequencing used peripheral blood, obtained on day 0 of AZD1222 vaccination. The clonotype comes from an adult in good health. CDR3 sequence: CASSPNDRTEAFF. The DNA of the CDR3 is TGTGCCAGCAGCCCCAACGACAGAACTGAAGCTTTCTTT. The whole variable domain, filled in from reference TRBV9 and TRBJ1-1, reads DSGVTQTPKHLITATGQRVTLRCSPRSGDLSVYWYQQSLDQGLQFLIQYYNGEERAKGNILERFSAQQFPDLHSELNLSSLELGDSALYFCASSPNDRTEAFFGQGTRLTVV.